One sample yielded the 30 T cell receptor beta chains listed below, sequenced in a study of blood T cells in healthy people across ages. A second PCR of roughly 6 to 12 cycles used a sample-barcoded 5' primer and a J-beta primer mix. TCRdb re-called the 5' RACE reads through MiXCR, storing one row per CDR3 protein. Here the sample spans under 1 million distinct CDR3 sequences, around 42% being singletons. The sample taken for sequencing was blood. Every receptor here comes from a man in his fifties or sixties in good health.

The sample holds many counts of this clonotype. The V call is TRBV7-9, the J call TRBJ2-3; 9 nucleotides match TRBD2. V was pared by 1 base and J by 6 bases, with 11 bases of the junction left unmatched. The CDR3 totals 17 residues. Germline CDR1 reads SEHNR; CDR2 reads FQNEAQ (reference sequence). The CDR3 protein is CASSLVSGGSAGDTQYF. CDR3 DNA: TGTGCCAGCAGCTTAGTGAGCGGGGGGAGTGCGGGTGATACGCAGTATTTT.

The rearrangement joins TRBV4-3 to TRBJ2-7, with 7 bases lining up with TRBD1. Germline CDR1 LGHNA, CDR2 YSLEER. The CDR3 is 16 amino acids. The junction had 8 bases not matched to a gene; V was cut back by 0 bases and J by 3 bases. The CDR3 DNA sequence: TGCGCCAGCAGCCAAGATCCCGAGACAGGGAACTACGAGCAGTACTTC. Translating it yields CASSQDPETGNYEQYF.

The gene calls are TRBV20-1 and TRBJ1-5; a weak D match, TRBD1 (5 bases). Deletions cut 2 bases from V and 3 bases from J, with 17 bases between. This CDR3 region has 16 residues. In germline, CDR1 is DFQATT, CDR2 SNEGSKA (reference sequence). In nucleotides, the CDR3 is TGCAGTGCTAGAAGTCTCTACCGACAGTACAATCAGCCCCAGCATTTT. This translates into CSARSLYRQYNQPQHF.

The CDR3 here is CASIRDYSYEQYF. CDR3 nucleotides: TGTGCCAGCATCCGGGATTACTCCTACGAGCAGTACTTC. The chain is built from TRBV7-9 and TRBJ2-7; TRBD2 might be the D (5 bases). The CDR3 runs 13 residues. CDR1 is SEHNR, CDR2 FQNEAQ, per germline (reference sequence). The V and J ends lost 7 bases and 0 bases respectively, with 10 bases between them.

The chain combines TRBV3-1 with TRBJ2-7; D not certain. The CDR3 runs to 17 residues. Per germline, CDR1 LGHDT and CDR2 YNNKEL (reference sequence). Trimming removed 3 bases from V and 3 bases from J, with 21 bases in between. CDR3 sequence (DNA): TGTGCCAGCAGCCAGTTGGCGGCGCCCTCCCAACGCTACGAGCAGTACTTC. This gives the protein CASSQLAAPSQRYEQYF.

The chain carries TRBV7-9 and TRBJ2-6, with D possibly being TRBD1 (5 bases). The germline V gene encodes CDR1 SEHNR and CDR2 FQNEAQ (reference sequence). V lost 4 bases, J lost 4 bases, and 14 bases lay in between. This CDR3 region has 16 residues. This CDR3 is CASSSTAGWGANVLTF. In DNA, the CDR3 is TGTGCCAGCAGCTCGACAGCCGGGTGGGGGGCCAACGTCCTGACTTTC.

This chain joins TRBV6-5 and TRBJ2-6; 8 positions agree with TRBD2. This CDR3 has 18 amino acids. The V segment lost 2 bases and the J segment 0 bases; nucleotides outside the gene matches: 6. Germline-derived CDR1 and CDR2 are MNHEY and SVGAGI. The CDR3 sequence is CASSYRLARSSGANVLTF. The CDR3 DNA sequence: TGTGCCAGCAGTTACCGACTAGCGCGCTCCTCTGGGGCCAACGTCCTGACTTTC.

The V gene is TRBV6-5, the J gene TRBJ2-5; 10 positions match TRBD2. Trimming removed 0 bases from V and 5 bases from J; junction bases left unmatched: 6. Germline CDR1 is MNHEY and CDR2 is SVGAGI. This CDR3 contains 16 residues. The CDR3 DNA is TGTGCCAGCAGTTACTCATCGCTAGCGGGGGAGGAGACCCAGTACTTC. It yields the protein CASSYSSLAGEETQYF.

This clonotype occurred a few times. The chain joins TRBV4-1 to TRBJ2-5; a possible D gene is TRBD2 (5 bases). V gave up 1 base and J gave up 9 bases, with 15 bases separating them. Germline-derived CDR1 and CDR2 are MGHRA and YSYEKL. The CDR3 covers 14 residues. For the CDR3, the DNA is TGCGCCAGCAGCCAAGGAAGGACCGGCGGGTCCCAGTACTTC. It specifies CASSQGRTGGSQYF.

The CDR3 sequence: CASSLESSGAIDTQYF. In DNA, the CDR3 is TGCGCCAGCAGCTTGGAATCTAGCGGGGCTATAGATACGCAGTATTTT. The V gene is TRBV5-1, the J gene TRBJ2-3; 9 nucleotides line up with TRBD2. This CDR3 has 16 residues. Germline CDR1 is SGHRS and CDR2 is YFSETQ. With 0 bases clipped from V and 5 bases from J, the junction kept 7 bases outside the gene matches. Full variable domain (outside the CDR3, taken from reference TRBV5-1 and TRBJ2-3): KAGVTQTPRYLIKTRGQQVTLSCSPISGHRSVSWYQQTPGQGLQFLFEYFSETQRNKGNFPGRFSGRQFSNSRSEMNVSTLELGDSALYLCASSLESSGAIDTQYFGPGTRLTVL.

The chain couples TRBV7-2 to TRBJ2-2; D ambiguous. Per the germline V gene, CDR1 is SGHTA and CDR2 is FQGNSA. The CDR3 has 13 residues. V lost 5 bases and J lost 6, with 10 bases in between. The CDR3 reads CASSKNNAGELFF. As DNA, the CDR3 is TGTGCCAGCAGCAAGAACAACGCCGGGGAGCTGTTTTTT.

The rearrangement uses TRBV5-1 and TRBJ2-3; TRBD2 is a possible D gene (5 bases). This CDR3 has 15 residues. Germline CDR1 and CDR2: SGHRS and YFSETQ. The V end was cut by 4 bases, the J end by 0 bases, with 12 bases between. The CDR3 DNA reads as TGCGCCAGCAGCCCGGAGGTGGGAAGCACAGATACGCAGTATTTT. Amino acids: CASSPEVGSTDTQYF.

Written as DNA, the CDR3 is TGCAGTGCTAGCACAGGGTTTAATGATGGCTACACCTTC. As protein: CSASTGFNDGYTF. V gene TRBV20-1 combines with J gene TRBJ1-2, with D maybe TRBD1 (6 bases). CDR1 and CDR2 from the germline V gene are DFQATT and SNEGSKA (reference sequence). Trimming shortened V by 3 bases and J by 6 bases, and 14 bases separated the two germline ends. This CDR3 is built from 13 residues.

The V call is TRBV7-9, the J call TRBJ2-7; 7 positions match TRBD1. Unmatched junction bases numbered 10, after V lost 10 bases and J lost 1 base. The germline V gene encodes CDR1 SEHNR and CDR2 FQNEAQ (reference sequence). The CDR3 is 14 amino acids. CDR3 residues: CAITVGQASYEQYF. DNA of the CDR3: TGTGCCATCACAGTTGGACAGGCTTCCTACGAGCAGTACTTC.

The chain couples TRBV7-3 to TRBJ2-3, with a weak D call TRBD2 (6 bases). This CDR3 contains 15 residues. CDR1 is SGHTA and CDR2 is FQGTGA in the germline V gene. V lost 2 bases to trimming and J lost 6 bases, with 15 bases between them. The CDR3 DNA is TGTGCCAGCAGCTTAGCGACTAGTGGGGATGATACGCAGTATTTT. Translating gives CASSLATSGDDTQYF.

J is TRBJ2-3 and V is TRBV7-2; D remains unclear. The CDR3 consists of 14 residues. The ends were cut back, 3 bases at V and 0 bases at J, with 7 bases in the middle. Germline-derived CDR1 and CDR2 are SGHTA and FQGNSA. In nucleotides, the CDR3 is TGTGCCAGCAGCTTTCAAAGAAGCACAGATACGCAGTATTTT. It codes for CASSFQRSTDTQYF.

V is TRBV5-1 and J is TRBJ2-3, with 7 bases lining up with TRBD2. Germline V CDR1 and CDR2: SGHRS, YFSETQ. V shed 8 bases, J shed 1 base, and the junction held 7 bases outside the gene matches. There are 14 residues in the CDR3. In DNA, the CDR3 is TGCGCCAGTTCTCGGGACTACGGCACAGATACGCAGTATTTT. This gives the protein CASSRDYGTDTQYF. The full variable domain, with the rest looked up from reference TRBV5-1 and TRBJ2-3, is KAGVTQTPRYLIKTRGQQVTLSCSPISGHRSVSWYQQTPGQGLQFLFEYFSETQRNKGNFPGRFSGRQFSNSRSEMNVSTLELGDSALYLCASSRDYGTDTQYFGPGTRLTVL.

The CDR3 nucleotides read TGTGCCAGCAGCTTTACTAGCGGGGGGAAGGGTGAGCAGTTCTTC. Translated: CASSFTSGGKGEQFF. The chain employs TRBV7-2 and TRBJ2-1; TRBD2 matches at 12 bases. The CDR3 is made up of 15 amino acids. Looked up from germline, CDR1 is SGHTA and CDR2 is FQGNSA. V dropped 3 bases and J dropped 9; count of bases not matched to a gene: 6.

The J gene is TRBJ2-1, the V gene TRBV5-4, with a tentative D call TRBD2 (7 bases). CDR1 and CDR2 (germline): SGHNT, YYREEE (reference sequence). The CDR3 covers 17 residues. V was pared by 4 bases and J by 6 bases, with 23 bases between. CDR3 sequence (DNA): TGTGCCAGCAGCCCCCCTGGGGGGGACACCAGCCCCAATGAGCAGTTCTTC. This codes for CASSPPGGDTSPNEQFF.

This clonotype was observed a handful of times. The CDR3 spells CASSLLPESPLHF. CDR3 nucleotides: TGTGCCAGCAGTTTATTGCCGGAATCACCCCTCCACTTT. The chain recombines TRBV27 with TRBJ1-6; D is unresolved. Per the germline V gene, CDR1 is MNHEY and CDR2 is SMNVEV (reference sequence). This CDR3 is built from 13 residues. V shed 1 base and J shed 10 bases, with 8 bases lying between them.

J is TRBJ2-7 and V is TRBV6-2 or TRBV6-3; D gene unclear. This CDR3 region has 13 residues. With 2 bases removed from V and 3 bases from J, the gap between germline ends came to 8 bases. Germline V gene sequence: CDR1 MNHEY, CDR2 SVGEGT. The CDR3 loop is CASSYPGRYEQYF. The CDR3 DNA follows: TGTGCCAGCAGTTACCCCGGACGCTACGAGCAGTACTTC.

This chain links TRBV3-1 with TRBJ1-2; TRBD1 matches 10 bases. The germline CDR1 and CDR2 sequences are LGHDT and YNNKEL (reference sequence). This CDR3 spans 17 amino acids. The J segment lost 8 bases and the V segment lost 3 bases, leaving 15 bases of the junction unmatched. CDR3 sequence (DNA): TGTGCCAGCAGCCACGCCCCGACAGGGGGCGGCTGGGGAGGCTACACCTTC. Translating gives CASSHAPTGGGWGGYTF.

This chain links TRBV3-1 with TRBJ1-6; no reliable D call. Germline CDR1 and CDR2: LGHDT and YNNKEL (reference sequence). This CDR3 has 14 amino acids. The V gene lost 0 bases and the J gene lost 9 bases, with 9 bases spanning the gap. CDR3 region: CASSQDARRSPLHF. The CDR3 nucleotides read TGTGCCAGCAGCCAAGATGCCCGGCGTTCACCCCTCCACTTT. Full variable domain (outside the CDR3, taken from reference TRBV3-1 and TRBJ1-6): DTAVSQTPKYLVTQMGNDKSIKCEQNLGHDTMYWYKQDSKKFLKIMFSYNNKELIINETVPNRFSPKSPDKAHLNLHINSLELGDSAVYFCASSQDARRSPLHFGNGTRLTVT.

The chain links TRBV20-1 to TRBJ1-6; the D gene is possibly TRBD1 (5 bases). V lost 6 bases to trimming and J lost 10 bases, with 10 bases between them. The CDR3 is made up of 11 amino acids. Germline-derived CDR1 and CDR2 are DFQATT and SNEGSKA (reference sequence). CDR3 sequence reads: CSANEGSPLHF. DNA of the CDR3: TGCAGTGCCAACGAGGGGTCACCCCTCCACTTT.

The gene calls are TRBV20-1 and TRBJ2-3, with D possibly matching TRBD2 (5 bases). The CDR3 is 12 amino acids. Trimming stripped 3 bases from V and 6 bases from J, with 10 bases between. The germline V gene encodes CDR1 DFQATT and CDR2 SNEGSKA (reference sequence). The CDR3 coding sequence is TGCAGTGCTAGGAGGGAAGTCGATACGCAGTATTTT. Translated: CSARREVDTQYF.

At least ten counts were recorded for this clonotype. The chain has TRBV29-1 and TRBJ2-7; the match to TRBD1 covers 10 bases. The CDR3 runs to 12 residues. In germline, CDR1 is SQVTM, CDR2 ANQGSEA. Germline trimming cut 7 bases from V and 3 bases from J; bases unmatched to any gene: 3. As DNA, the CDR3 is TGCAGCGCCGGGACAGGGGTCTACGAGCAGTACTTC. It yields the protein CSAGTGVYEQYF.

This chain uses TRBV7-8 with TRBJ1-5; unclear D gene. The length of the CDR3 is 13 residues. Per germline, CDR1 SGHVS and CDR2 FQNEAQ. Trimming cost V 1 base and J 8 bases, with 9 bases left between them. As DNA, the CDR3 is TGTGCCAGCAGCTTAGGGCTCGGTGAGCCCCAGCATTTT. It specifies CASSLGLGEPQHF.

The chain couples TRBV11-2 to TRBJ1-6; D is unresolved. The V gene lost 5 bases and the J gene lost 9 bases, with 11 bases spanning the gap. The CDR3 loop spans 13 amino acids. Germline lookup yields CDR1 SGHAT and CDR2 FQNNGV. The CDR3 coding sequence is TGTGCCAGCAGCCCGAGTGGGGTTTCACCCCTCCACTTT. Residues: CASSPSGVSPLHF. The full variable domain, rest sourced from reference TRBV11-2 and TRBJ1-6, is EAGVAQSPRYKIIEKRQSVAFWCNPISGHATLYWYQQILGQGPKLLIQFQNNGVVDDSQLPKDRFSAERLKGVDSTLKIQPAKLEDSAVYLCASSPSGVSPLHFGNGTRLTVT.

This clonotype was detected once. V is TRBV15 and J is TRBJ2-1, with D uncertain. The germline gives CDR1 LNHNV, CDR2 YYDKDF (reference sequence). This CDR3 has 16 amino acids. Deletions cut 3 bases from V and 0 bases from J, with 12 bases between. The CDR3 nucleotides read TGTGCCACCAGCAGCCTCGGGCTTGCCTCCTACAATGAGCAGTTCTTC. This gives the protein CATSSLGLASYNEQFF. The full variable domain, its missing parts supplied by reference TRBV15 and TRBJ2-1, is DAMVIQNPRYQVTQFGKPVTLSCSQTLNHNVMYWYQQKSSQAPKLLFHYYDKDFNNEADTPDNFQSRRPNTSFCFLDIRSPGLGDTAMYLCATSSLGLASYNEQFFGPGTRLTVL.

J is TRBJ2-4 and V is TRBV7-2, with D perhaps TRBD1 (6 bases). This CDR3 spans 13 amino acids. V was clipped by 6 bases and J by 9 bases, with 15 bases between them. Germline CDR1 is SGHTA and CDR2 is FQGNSA. CDR3: CASSSQGSGIQYF. The DNA for the CDR3 is TGTGCCAGCAGTTCACAGGGTTCTGGCATTCAGTACTTC. The whole variable domain, remainder taken from reference TRBV7-2 and TRBJ2-4, is GAGVSQSPSNKVTEKGKDVELRCDPISGHTALYWYRQSLGQGLEFLIYFQGNSAPDKSGLPSDRFSAERTGGSVSTLTIQRTQQEDSAVYLCASSSQGSGIQYFGAGTRLSVL.